These 15 T cell receptor beta chains came from one sample sequenced in a study of blood T cell repertoires in COVID-19. Measured with immunoSEQ multiplex PCR; TCRdb has only the in-frame clones, and not every one. Of 400,000 to 450,000 clones listed, 70% to 90% are singletons. Sample: peripheral blood. The receptors here all came from a young man with COVID-19, enrolled during active disease.

This chain joins TRBV7-9 and TRBJ2-5; 9 nucleotides line up with TRBD1. The V gene's germline CDR1 is SEHNR and CDR2 FQNEAQ (reference sequence). CDR3 size: 14 residues. The V segment lost 5 bases and the J segment 4 bases; nucleotides outside the gene matches: 5. The CDR3 sequence is CASSTDRGAETQYF. The CDR3 nucleotides are TGTGCCAGCAGCACAGACAGGGGGGCAGAGACCCAGTACTTC.

The CDR3 reads CASSESGTGEKLFF. CDR3 nucleotide sequence: TGCGCCAGCAGTGAGTCCGGGACAGGAGAAAAACTGTTTTTT. The V gene is TRBV10-1, the J gene TRBJ1-4; 8 bases match TRBD1. The V gene end was trimmed by 0 bases and the J gene end by 8 bases; junction bases not matched to a gene: 2. The CDR3 loop spans 14 amino acids. Germline lookup yields CDR1 WNHNN and CDR2 SYGVQD (reference sequence).

The CDR3 reads CASIGGLTPDTQYF. The CDR3 DNA is TGTGCCAGTATAGGCGGACTCACGCCAGATACGCAGTATTTT. The chain has TRBV19 and TRBJ2-3, with a weak D call TRBD2 (5 bases). CDR3 size: 14 residues. Trimming removed 7 bases at V and 4 bases at J, with 15 bases between. Germline assignment: CDR1 LNHDA and CDR2 SQIVND (reference sequence).

The chain combines TRBV27 with TRBJ2-5; 9 positions match TRBD1. Trimming cost V 5 bases and J 4 bases; bases outside gene matches: 8. The CDR3 runs 15 residues. CDR1 is MNHEY, CDR2 SMNVEV, per germline (reference sequence). CDR3 nucleotide sequence: TGTGCCAGCAGTGACCCGGGACAGGGTTCAGAGACCCAGTACTTC. This translates into CASSDPGQGSETQYF.

The genes are TRBV27 and TRBJ2-7; 7 bases fit TRBD2. Germline V lookup: CDR1 MNHEY, CDR2 SMNVEV (reference sequence). The CDR3 runs 15 residues. The V gene end was trimmed by 7 bases and the J gene end by 3 bases; junction bases not matched to a gene: 12. The CDR3 here is CASTPSGTTGYEQYF. DNA of the CDR3: TGTGCCAGCACCCCGTCCGGGACTACGGGCTACGAGCAGTACTTC.

As for this clone: Other DNA sequences in the same sample also yield this CDR3. V usage is TRBV27 and J usage is TRBJ2-2; D remains ambiguous. CDR3 length: 12 residues. Per the germline V gene, CDR1 is MNHEY and CDR2 is SMNVEV (reference sequence). V lost 5 bases and J 3 bases, leaving 4 bases between the germline ends. CDR3 nucleotides: TGTGCCAGCAGTCCCTACACCGGGGAGCTGTTTTTT. Translating it yields CASSPYTGELFF.

The chain carries TRBV2 and TRBJ1-1; 8 bases map to TRBD1. The CDR3 runs to 16 residues. Trimming at V came to 3 bases and at J to 0 bases, leaving 6 bases not matched to a gene. Per germline, CDR1 SNHLY and CDR2 FYNNEI. This CDR3 reads CASSELGTGMNTEAFF. The CDR3 nucleotides read TGTGCCAGCAGTGAGTTAGGGACAGGCATGAACACTGAAGCTTTCTTT.

The gene calls are TRBV28 and TRBJ2-7, with 7 bases identical to TRBD1. Per germline, CDR1 MDHEN and CDR2 SYDVKM. The J segment lost 2 bases and the V segment lost 8 bases, leaving 6 bases of the junction unmatched. The CDR3 sequence is 13 residues long. CDR3 bases: TGTGCCAGCTTACGAGACAGGGCCTACGAGCAGTACTTC. Its translation: CASLRDRAYEQYF.

This rearrangement joins TRBV12-5 to TRBJ2-5; D uncertain. The germline CDR1 and CDR2 sequences are LGHNT and FRNRAP. CDR3 size: 15 residues. V gave up 2 bases and J gave up 0 bases, with 10 bases separating them. As DNA, the CDR3 is TGTGCTAGTGGTTTGTCTGCGAACTACCAAGAGACCCAGTACTTC. Its protein is CASGLSANYQETQYF.

V gene TRBV6-4 combines with J gene TRBJ1-6, with 9 bases fitting TRBD1. The CDR3 has 15 amino acids. Germline assignment: CDR1 MRHNA and CDR2 SNTAGT. V dropped 5 bases and J dropped 7; count of bases not matched to a gene: 6. The CDR3 region has the DNA TGTGCCAGCAGTCCAGGGACAGGGTCAAATTCACCCCTCCACTTT. The encoded protein is CASSPGTGSNSPLHF.

The chain employs TRBV27 and TRBJ1-6; 9 nucleotides line up with TRBD1. CDR3 length equals 15 residues. Germline lookup yields CDR1 MNHEY and CDR2 SMNVEV (reference sequence). V shed 8 bases, J shed 10 bases, and the junction held 12 bases outside the gene matches. The CDR3 is CASGQSGTGNSPLHF. The CDR3 coding sequence is TGTGCCAGCGGGCAATCCGGGACAGGGAACTCACCCCTCCACTTT.

The rearrangement uses TRBV2 and TRBJ2-7; TRBD1 agrees at 9 bases. This CDR3 region has 15 residues. Germline trimming cut 5 bases from V and 5 bases from J; bases unmatched to any gene: 10. CDR1 is SNHLY, CDR2 FYNNEI, per germline. The CDR3 sequence is CASSPQTGGIHEQYF. In nucleotides, the CDR3 is TGTGCCAGCAGTCCCCAGACAGGGGGAATCCACGAGCAGTACTTC. Based on the CDR3 plus reference TRBV2 and TRBJ2-7, the full variable domain is EPEVTQTPSHQVTQMGQEVILRCVPISNHLYFYWYRQILGQKVEFLVSFYNNEISEKSEIFDDQFSVERPDGSNFTLKIRSTKLEDSAMYFCASSPQTGGIHEQYFGPGTRLTVT.

The chain combines TRBV6-6 with TRBJ2-2, with D possibly matching TRBD1 (5 bases). The CDR3 spans 16 residues. Trimming removed 5 bases from V and 1 base from J, with 14 bases in between. Germline V CDR1 and CDR2: MNHNY, SVGAGI (reference sequence). This CDR3 is CASSPRQNMNTGELFF. CDR3 in DNA: TGTGCCAGCAGTCCCCGACAGAATATGAACACCGGGGAGCTGTTTTTT.

This clone was recorded once. In the same sample, other DNA sequences code for this CDR3. This rearrangement joins TRBV2 to TRBJ2-1, with 8 bases matching TRBD1. V was clipped by 7 bases and J by 4 bases; unmatched bases: 3. The CDR3 is 13 residues long. CDR1 and CDR2 (germline): SNHLY, FYNNEI. The CDR3 DNA sequence: TGTGCCAGCAAGGACAGGGTATACAATGAGCAGTTCTTC. Protein: CASKDRVYNEQFF.

This clone was counted once. The chain joins TRBV7-9 to TRBJ1-1; possibly TRBD1 for D (6 bases). Germline loops: CDR1 SEHNR, CDR2 FQNEAQ (reference sequence). The V gene lost 0 bases and the J gene lost 5 bases, with 13 bases spanning the gap. The length of the CDR3 is 15 residues. The CDR3 bases are TGTGCCAGCAGCTTAGCGAAAGGGGGTGGGACTGAAGCTTTCTTT. Protein sequence: CASSLAKGGGTEAFF.